This T cell receptor (beta chain) was sequenced for a study of CD8 T cells in Susac syndrome. Study-wide background: At blood draw, Susac syndrome patients were therapy-naive, on corticosteroids, or on intravenous immunoglobulin alone.

CDR1 SGHTA and CDR2 FQGNSA come from the germline V gene. The CDR3 spans 14 residues. V was clipped by 1 base and J by 5 bases, with 9 bases between them. RNA was extracted with the RNeasy kit, and a quantity of roughly 0.5 to 1 ug was reverse transcribed using random hexamers. TCRdb itself ran the immunoSEQ multiplex PCR reads through MiXCR, one entry per CDR3 protein. The table records about 180,000 distinct CDR3 sequences, about 96% of them present only once. The V and J genes are TRBV7-2 and TRBJ2-1; D is undetermined. Material for sequencing was CD4+ T cells from PBMCs. The receptor's source is a human donor with Susac syndrome. CDR3 sequence reads: CASSLGPQNNEQFF. CDR3 DNA: TGTGCCAGCAGCTTAGGCCCACAGAACAATGAGCAGTTCTTC. Complete variable domain (other parts from reference TRBV7-2 and TRBJ2-1): GAGVSQSPSNKVTEKGKDVELRCDPISGHTALYWYRQSLGQGLEFLIYFQGNSAPDKSGLPSDRFSAERTGGSVSTLTIQRTQQEDSAVYLCASSLGPQNNEQFFGPGTRLTVL.